The clone carrying this T cell receptor (beta chain) was counted ten times or more. The antigen remains unidentified. This sample is part of a study of T-cell reconstitution after alpha-beta-depleted transplantation in children. General study points: At the one-year point after transplant, T-cell counts and TCRbeta diversity were found to come mostly from T cells that had been newly produced. TCRbeta diversity was high at day 60 in some patients (a result of surviving recipient T cells and thymic progenitors). Expanded graft clones numbering several hundred reportedly gave rise to alpha-beta T cells about two months after transplant.

The CDR3 length is 15 residues. Between the trimmed V and J ends, which lost 5 bases and 3 bases, there was a span of 15 bases. Germline V lookup: CDR1 SGHTA, CDR2 FQGNSA. A library of TCRbeta sequences, prepared with unique molecular identifiers, was generated. TCRdb independently ran MiXCR on the PCR reads; one entry per CDR3 protein. Altogether 200,000 to 300,000 distinct CDR3 sequences are present, 25% being singletons, with the ten largest covering less than 3.5%. The sequencing here drew on PBMCs, taken before TCRalphabeta/CD19-depleted stem cell transplant. The chain couples TRBV7-2 to TRBJ2-3, with D hard to call. The TCR originated in a girl aged 2 to 10 with Fanconi anemia, due to receive a stem cell transplant. This CDR3 reads CASSDTPRPTDTQYF. The CDR3 DNA follows: TGTGCCAGCAGCGATACCCCCCGACCGACAGATACGCAGTATTTT.